Each of the 21 T cell receptor beta chains below was sequenced from the same sample in a study of CD8+ T cells in alopecia areata. The treatment here: oral pan-JAK inhibitor, 5-10 mg twice daily. Isolated RNA was reverse transcribed into cDNA used as the sequencing template. Using immunoSEQ multiplex PCR, the repertoire was profiled, and TCRdb retains in-frame clones only, with some absent. The table has about 200,000 clones, roughly 56% seen once. Specimen: CD4+ T cells sorted from blood, collected at week 4, from a patient treated with tofacitinib. All receptors derive from a human donor with alopecia areata.

CDR3 region: CASSDGQFRNEQYF. CDR3 bases: TGTGCCAGCAGTGATGGGCAGTTTCGGAACGAGCAGTACTTC. The chain uses TRBV6-1 and TRBJ2-7; D ambiguous. The CDR3 loop spans 14 amino acids. Trimming took 3 bases from V and 5 from J, leaving 14 bases between them. From germline, CDR1 is MNHNS and CDR2 SASEGT.

This chain uses TRBV29-1 with TRBJ1-4, with TRBD1 matching over 7 bases. CDR3 length equals 15 residues. V dropped 7 bases and J dropped 1; count of bases not matched to a gene: 9. CDR1 is SQVTM and CDR2 is ANQGSEA in the germline V gene. This CDR3 is CSAQLRQGTNEKLFF. The CDR3, as DNA: TGCAGCGCCCAACTGAGACAGGGAACTAATGAAAAACTGTTTTTT.

The CDR3 bases are TGCGCCAGCAGCTCAAAGCCAAGCGGACGCTCCTACAATGAGCAGTTCTTC. Translation gives CASSSKPSGRSYNEQFF. The chain joins TRBV5-1 to TRBJ2-1; D is perhaps TRBD2 (5 bases). The CDR3 runs to 17 residues. V lost 3 bases and J lost 0, with 16 bases in between. Germline CDR1 and CDR2: SGHRS and YFSETQ.

The chain combines TRBV9 with TRBJ2-5; 10 bases line up with TRBD2. Per germline, CDR1 SGDLS and CDR2 YYNGEE. This CDR3 is 14 amino acids long. V gave up 3 bases and J gave up 5 bases; unmatched junction bases: 4. CDR3 loop: CASSAGLATETQYF. The CDR3 DNA follows: TGTGCCAGCAGCGCGGGACTAGCGACGGAGACCCAGTACTTC.

In DNA form, the CDR3 reads TGTGCCAGCAGCCAGGAACCGGGACTCCCGTACCAAGAGACCCAGTACTTC. Its translation is CASSQEPGLPYQETQYF. The chain employs TRBV14 and TRBJ2-5; D perhaps matches TRBD2 (6 bases). The length of the CDR3 is 17 residues. Germline-derived CDR1 and CDR2 are SGHDN and FVKESK. Trimming took 3 bases from V and 0 from J, leaving 17 bases between them.

In this sample, this clone turned up a few times. The chain uses TRBV19 and TRBJ1-3, with 8 bases that match TRBD1. Unmatched junction bases numbered 7, after V lost 5 bases and J lost 1 base. This CDR3 is 16 amino acids long. The germline CDR1 and CDR2 sequences are LNHDA and SQIVND (reference sequence). In nucleotides, the CDR3 is TGTGCCAGTAGTCCTCTTTGGACAGGGTCTGGAAACACCATATATTTT. This codes for CASSPLWTGSGNTIYF.

The chain has TRBV7-3 and TRBJ1-6; D ambiguous. The CDR3 length is 15 residues. With 4 bases removed from V and 10 bases from J, the gap between germline ends came to 17 bases. Per the germline V gene, CDR1 is SGHTA and CDR2 is FQGTGA. The CDR3 coding sequence is TGTGCCAGCAGCTCCCCTTTATGGGAGAAATCACCCCTCCACTTT. The encoded protein is CASSSPLWEKSPLHF.

This chain links TRBV30 with TRBJ1-6; 7 nucleotides agree with TRBD1. CDR1 and CDR2 from the germline V gene are GTSNPN and SVGIG (reference sequence). CDR3 length equals 13 residues. V trimming: 3 bases; J trimming: 8 bases; junction bases outside the gene matches: 4. The CDR3 spells CAWRDRADSPLHF. The CDR3 nucleotides are TGTGCCTGGAGAGACAGGGCGGATTCACCCCTCCACTTT.

The chain couples TRBV4-3 to TRBJ2-1; D perhaps matches TRBD2 (6 bases). The germline V gene has CDR1 LGHNA and CDR2 YSLEER. Trimming shortened V by 3 bases and J by 4 bases, and 16 bases separated the two germline ends. CDR3 size: 16 residues. CDR3 in DNA: TGCGCCAGCAGCCACACACTAGGGACTGCATACAATGAGCAGTTCTTC. This translates into CASSHTLGTAYNEQFF.

The V gene is TRBV30, the J gene TRBJ1-1; 9 bases match TRBD1. Germline V lookup: CDR1 GTSNPN, CDR2 SVGIG (reference sequence). Losses at the gene ends were 4 bases for V and 5 bases for J; bases not matched to a gene: 5. The CDR3 consists of 13 residues. CDR3 sequence: CAWTRTGVTEAFF. The CDR3 DNA reads as TGTGCCTGGACGAGGACAGGGGTGACTGAAGCTTTCTTT.

This clone has more than one count but fewer than ten. The V gene is TRBV19, the J gene TRBJ2-1, with D possibly TRBD2 on 6 matching bases. Germline-derived CDR1 and CDR2 are LNHDA and SQIVND (reference sequence). V dropped 9 bases and J dropped 6 bases, with 6 bases sitting between them. The CDR3 totals 10 residues. The CDR3: CASGSNEQFF. DNA of the CDR3: TGTGCCAGCGGGAGCAATGAGCAGTTCTTC.

The table lists this clone with a few counts. V gene TRBV10-3 combines with J gene TRBJ2-7, with 7 bases aligning to TRBD2. Per the germline V gene, CDR1 is ENHRY and CDR2 is SYGVKD. The ends lost 1 base at V and 3 bases at J; junction bases unmatched: 6. The CDR3 runs to 15 residues. The CDR3 DNA sequence: TGTGCCATCAGTGAGTGGGGAGGGGATGGCTACGAGCAGTACTTC. This translates into CAISEWGGDGYEQYF.

The table lists this clone with a few counts. The chain couples TRBV9 to TRBJ2-7; 8 positions agree with TRBD1. V lost 10 bases to trimming and J lost 5 bases; unmatched junction nucleotides: 14. The CDR3 runs to 14 residues. Germline V gene lookup returns CDR1 SGDLS and CDR2 YYNGEE. CDR3 protein: CASQPGQGLHEQYF. The CDR3 bases are TGTGCCTCCCAACCCGGACAGGGTCTCCACGAGCAGTACTTC.

In its sample, this clone was seen a few times. This sequence joins TRBV27 and TRBJ1-2; 7 bases align to TRBD1. Losses at the gene ends were 8 bases for V and 7 bases for J; bases not matched to a gene: 10. The germline gives CDR1 MNHEY, CDR2 SMNVEV (reference sequence). This CDR3 is built from 13 residues. The CDR3 nucleotides are TGTGCCAGCCGAAGACAGGGCCGCGGTGGCTACACCTTC. Encoded protein: CASRRQGRGGYTF.

This chain connects TRBV25-1 to TRBJ2-3; no firm D call. CDR3 size: 13 residues. V gave up 4 bases and J gave up 2 bases, with 7 bases separating them. CDR1 MGHDK and CDR2 SYGVNS come from the germline V gene. CDR3 protein: CASSGPYTDTQYF. The CDR3 region has the DNA TGTGCCAGCAGTGGTCCCTACACAGATACGCAGTATTTT.

Only a few counts were recorded for this clone. V and J are TRBV30 and TRBJ2-5, with a tentative D call TRBD2 (5 bases). This CDR3 contains 13 residues. Germline CDR1 is GTSNPN and CDR2 is SVGIG (reference sequence). V was trimmed by 4 bases and J by 5 bases, leaving 14 bases between them. DNA for the CDR3: TGTGCCTGGATATCTGGAGGTGGGGAGACCCAGTACTTC. Protein sequence: CAWISGGGETQYF.

This sequence joins TRBV28 and TRBJ2-1; no reliable D call. This CDR3 is built from 12 residues. V shed 6 bases and J shed 6 bases, with 9 bases lying between them. Germline CDR1 reads MDHEN; CDR2 reads SYDVKM. In nucleotides, the CDR3 is TGTGCCAGCAGCTTTGGGTTCAATGAGCAGTTCTTC. This sequence encodes CASSFGFNEQFF.

The chain combines TRBV9 with TRBJ2-1, with 11 bases lining up with TRBD2. CDR1 and CDR2 (germline): SGDLS, YYNGEE. The CDR3 contains 16 residues. V shed 0 bases and J 6 bases; nucleotides not matched to a gene: 5. CDR3 nucleotides: TGTGCCAGCAGCGTAGTTGGCCTAGCGGGGGGCAATGAGCAGTTCTTC. This gives the protein CASSVVGLAGGNEQFF.

The chain is built from TRBV9 and TRBJ1-1; no definite D call. The CDR3 is 14 amino acids. Germline-derived CDR1 and CDR2 are SGDLS and YYNGEE. V shed 0 bases and J shed 3 bases, with 9 bases lying between them. The CDR3 sequence is CASSVGGEDTEAFF. DNA of the CDR3: TGTGCCAGCAGCGTAGGGGGAGAGGACACTGAAGCTTTCTTT.

The J gene is TRBJ2-7, the V gene TRBV25-1, with D perhaps TRBD1 (6 bases). Trimming pared 2 bases from V and 1 base from J, leaving 9 bases between. The CDR3 sequence is 14 residues long. Germline V gene sequence: CDR1 MGHDK, CDR2 SYGVNS. The CDR3 sequence: CASSELDRSYEQYF. CDR3 DNA: TGTGCCAGCAGTGAACTGGACAGATCCTACGAGCAGTACTTC.

The J gene is TRBJ2-3, the V gene TRBV20-1, with D hard to call. The CDR3 length is 10 residues. Trimming pared 3 bases from V and 6 bases from J, leaving 4 bases between. CDR1 and CDR2 from the germline V gene are DFQATT and SNEGSKA (reference sequence). CDR3 region: CSASVDTQYF. The CDR3 DNA sequence: TGCAGTGCTAGTGTCGATACGCAGTATTTT.